This TCR beta chain was captured in a study of preoperative IRX-2 immunotherapy in early breast cancer. Germline-derived CDR1 and CDR2 are GTSNPN and SVGIG (reference sequence). The CDR3 sequence is 13 residues long. V dropped 3 bases and J dropped 8; count of bases not matched to a gene: 9. Assay: immunoSEQ multiplex PCR; the TCRdb copy retains only in-frame clones and omits some. The repertoire has about 43,000 clones, about 95% of them found once; the top ten carry around 1.6%. Treatment specified: preoperative locoregional IRX-2 cytokine immunotherapy. Preoperative locoregional IRX-2 cytokine immunotherapy was tested in the phase Ib source study.

The V gene is TRBV30, the J gene TRBJ1-2; 7 bases align to TRBD1. The receptor was isolated from a human donor with breast cancer. Sample: tumor tissue, taken after IRX-2 immunotherapy. This chain's CDR3 is CAWREHTGAGYTF. CDR3 coding DNA: TGTGCCTGGAGGGAACATACAGGGGCCGGCTACACCTTC.